Following are 28 T cell receptor beta chains from one sample sequenced in a study of cytomegalovirus exposure and HLA in healthy donors. Only in-frame clones appear in the TCRdb table, and some are missing; sequencing was by immunoSEQ multiplex PCR. The data show 150,000 to 180,000 clones, with 70% to 90% seen just once and 20% to 25% held by the top ten. The sample consisted of PBMCs. The receptor set was obtained from a man younger than 35 in good health and CMV-seropositive.

This clone has more than one count but fewer than ten. Written as DNA, the CDR3 is TGTGCCAGCTCTGGACGGGGGAATGAGCAGTTCTTC. Encoded protein: CASSGRGNEQFF. The chain joins TRBV27 to TRBJ2-1, with D possibly TRBD2 on 6 matching bases. The CDR3 has 12 amino acids. Deletions cut 8 bases from V and 7 bases from J, with 12 bases between. Germline lookup yields CDR1 MNHEY and CDR2 SMNVEV (reference sequence).

This clone showed up just once. The chain uses TRBV6-6 and TRBJ2-1; 7 positions agree with TRBD1. Trimming at V came to 7 bases and at J to 7 bases, leaving 16 bases not matched to a gene. The CDR3 loop spans 16 amino acids. The germline V gene encodes CDR1 MNHNY and CDR2 SVGAGI (reference sequence). This CDR3 is CASKPKRQGTGNEQFF. CDR3 in DNA: TGTGCCAGCAAGCCCAAACGACAGGGAACGGGAAATGAGCAGTTCTTC.

The chain combines TRBV28 with TRBJ1-4; 8 nucleotides agree with TRBD1. The CDR3 runs to 16 residues. The germline V gene encodes CDR1 MDHEN and CDR2 SYDVKM. J was trimmed by 6 bases and V by 5 bases; bases with no gene match: 11. CDR3 sequence reads: CASSGAYRGADEKLFF. CDR3 nucleotide sequence: TGTGCCAGCAGTGGAGCCTACAGGGGGGCGGATGAAAAACTGTTTTTT. Supplemented by reference TRBV28 and TRBJ1-4, the full variable domain reads DVKVTQSSRYLVKRTGEKVFLECVQDMDHENMFWYRQDPGLGLRLIYFSYDVKMKEKGDIPEGYSVSREKKERFSLILESASTNQTSMYLCASSGAYRGADEKLFFGSGTQLSVL.

The chain combines TRBV27 with TRBJ2-7; 10 positions agree with TRBD1. The CDR3 runs 14 residues. V was pared by 8 bases and J by 2 bases, with 6 bases of the junction left unmatched. Germline V CDR1 and CDR2: MNHEY, SMNVEV (reference sequence). CDR3 coding DNA: TGTGCCAGCGCAGTGGGGACAGGGGCCTACGAGCAGTACTTC. This gives the protein CASAVGTGAYEQYF.

The chain employs TRBV6-4 and TRBJ2-2; D is perhaps TRBD1 (5 bases). The germline V gene has CDR1 MRHNA and CDR2 SNTAGT. The CDR3 runs to 17 residues. V dropped 6 bases and J dropped 0 bases, with 17 bases sitting between them. CDR3 sequence (DNA): TGTGCCAGCAGCCCAGGGAAGACAAGTACGAACACCGGGGAGCTGTTTTTT. This translates into CASSPGKTSTNTGELFF.

V and J are TRBV9 and TRBJ1-1, with 8 positions matching TRBD1. Germline values: CDR1 SGDLS, CDR2 YYNGEE. V lost 2 bases and J lost 1; bases outside the gene matches: 4. CDR3 length: 15 residues. CDR3 sequence: CASSVSGGANTEAFF. DNA for the CDR3: TGTGCCAGCAGCGTCTCAGGGGGCGCGAACACTGAAGCTTTCTTT.

The gene calls are TRBV7-2 and TRBJ2-1; D remains ambiguous. Germline V gene data show CDR1 as SGHTA and CDR2 as FQGNSA. V lost 1 base and J 5 bases, leaving 9 bases between the germline ends. The CDR3 sequence is 14 residues long. CDR3: CASSLGGFDNEQFF. Written as DNA, the CDR3 is TGTGCCAGCAGCTTAGGAGGTTTCGACAATGAGCAGTTCTTC.

This chain connects TRBV6-5 to TRBJ2-7; 9 nucleotides match TRBD2. Trimming cost V 7 bases and J 7 bases; bases outside gene matches: 11. The V gene's germline CDR1 is MNHEY and CDR2 SVGAGI. This CDR3 contains 14 residues. Written as DNA, the CDR3 is TGTGCCAGCACGAAAATAGCGGGAGTAGGGGAGCAGTACTTC. It codes for CASTKIAGVGEQYF.

This chain uses TRBV5-1 with TRBJ2-1, with D perhaps TRBD2 (5 bases). The CDR3 contains 12 residues. Germline values: CDR1 SGHRS, CDR2 YFSETQ. Between the trimmed V and J ends, which lost 0 bases and 9 bases, there was a span of 7 bases. The CDR3 here is CASSLGAGEQFF. In nucleotides, the CDR3 is TGCGCCAGCAGCTTGGGGGCGGGTGAGCAGTTCTTC.

The chain has TRBV21-1 and TRBJ2-7; the table gives TRBD1 as D, unverified against the DNA. TRBV21-1 constitutes a pseudogene. This CDR3 spans 16 amino acids. This CDR3 is CASSPRWTGGSYEQYF. For the CDR3, the DNA is TGTGCCAGCAGCCCACGATGGACAGGGGGATCCTACGAGCAGTACTTC.

The chain uses TRBV6-1 and TRBJ1-1; D is unclear. This CDR3 spans 13 amino acids. Per germline, CDR1 MNHNS and CDR2 SASEGT. Trimming left V 6 bases short and J 2 bases short, with 10 bases between. This CDR3 reads CASRQTSNTEAFF. The CDR3, as DNA: TGTGCCAGCAGACAGACCTCCAACACTGAAGCTTTCTTT.

In DNA, the CDR3 is TGTGCCTGGAGTGTCGGCAGCGGGTATGGCTACACCTTC. Protein product: CAWSVGSGYGYTF. The gene calls are TRBV30 and TRBJ1-2; D uncertain. CDR1 is GTSNPN, CDR2 SVGIG, per germline (reference sequence). V dropped 0 bases and J dropped 5 bases, with 10 bases sitting between them. This CDR3 has 13 amino acids.

This chain connects TRBV27 to TRBJ2-6; 11 bases are a match to TRBD1. CDR3 length equals 17 residues. Germline assignment: CDR1 MNHEY and CDR2 SMNVEV (reference sequence). V lost 5 bases and J lost 4; bases outside the gene matches: 7. The CDR3 region has the DNA TGTGCCAGCAGTCCGGGACAGGGGGTCGAAGGGGCCAACGTCCTGACTTTC. This encodes CASSPGQGVEGANVLTF.

This chain uses TRBV5-1 with TRBJ1-1; 10 bases align to TRBD1. V gave up 4 bases and J gave up 0 bases; unmatched junction bases: 3. This CDR3 spans 15 amino acids. Germline loops: CDR1 SGHRS, CDR2 YFSETQ. CDR3 sequence reads: CASSPGQGLNTEAFF. The CDR3 DNA reads TGCGCCAGCAGCCCGGGACAGGGGTTGAACACTGAAGCTTTCTTT. The full variable domain, with the rest looked up from reference TRBV5-1 and TRBJ1-1, is KAGVTQTPRYLIKTRGQQVTLSCSPISGHRSVSWYQQTPGQGLQFLFEYFSETQRNKGNFPGRFSGRQFSNSRSEMNVSTLELGDSALYLCASSPGQGLNTEAFFGQGTRLTVV.

In this sample, this clone turned up a few times. The chain couples TRBV30 to TRBJ1-1, with D possibly being TRBD1 (5 bases). Trimming removed 1 base from V and 3 bases from J, with 18 bases in between. In germline, CDR1 is GTSNPN, CDR2 SVGIG (reference sequence). There are 16 residues in the CDR3. The CDR3 sequence is CAWSADSLPADTEAFF. The CDR3 nucleotides are TGTGCCTGGAGTGCCGACAGCCTACCTGCGGACACTGAAGCTTTCTTT.

The rearrangement joins TRBV12-5 to TRBJ2-7, with D perhaps matching TRBD1 (6 bases). The V gene lost 7 bases and the J gene lost 2 bases, with 18 bases spanning the gap. Germline V lookup: CDR1 LGHNT, CDR2 FRNRAP. The length of the CDR3 is 15 residues. CDR3 region: CASVPLGQLPYEQYF. CDR3 in DNA: TGTGCTAGTGTTCCACTAGGACAGCTCCCCTACGAGCAGTACTTC.

The rearrangement joins TRBV7-9 to TRBJ1-2, with D perhaps matching TRBD1 (5 bases). Germline-derived CDR1 and CDR2 are SEHNR and FQNEAQ (reference sequence). Trimming left V 5 bases short and J 6 bases short, with 13 bases between. The CDR3 covers 13 residues. CDR3 coding DNA: TGTGCCAGCAGCGATACGGGGGGAAATGGCTACACCTTC. This encodes CASSDTGGNGYTF.

This chain joins TRBV27 and TRBJ1-6; D remains ambiguous. The CDR3 is made up of 14 amino acids. CDR1 and CDR2 from the germline V gene are MNHEY and SMNVEV (reference sequence). Between the trimmed V and J ends, which lost 6 bases and 4 bases, there was a span of 10 bases. Here the CDR3 reads CASRPTEYNSPLHF. Here the CDR3 DNA reads TGTGCCAGCAGACCGACTGAGTATAATTCACCCCTCCACTTT.

The chain uses TRBV18 and TRBJ2-2; 10 positions agree with TRBD1. Unmatched junction bases numbered 10, after V lost 2 bases and J lost 4 bases. Looked up from germline, CDR1 is KGHSH and CDR2 is LQKENI. The CDR3 sequence is 18 residues long. The CDR3 region is CASSPRQPGQGSTGELFF. DNA for the CDR3: TGTGCCAGCTCACCAAGACAACCGGGACAGGGGAGCACCGGGGAGCTGTTTTTT.

The chain recombines TRBV5-1 with TRBJ1-1, with D maybe TRBD1 (5 bases). CDR3 length: 14 residues. Trimming left V 1 base short and J 2 bases short, with 9 bases between. CDR1 SGHRS and CDR2 YFSETQ come from the germline V gene. CDR3 sequence (DNA): TGCGCCAGCAGCTTGTGGGGGGATAACACTGAAGCTTTCTTT. Its translation: CASSLWGDNTEAFF.

This clone was seen a few times. Distinct nucleotide sequences in the sample also encode this CDR3. The rearrangement joins TRBV30 to TRBJ2-7, with TRBD2 as a possible D gene (6 bases). Germline lookup yields CDR1 GTSNPN and CDR2 SVGIG (reference sequence). The CDR3 spans 11 residues. Trimming removed 2 bases at V and 6 bases at J, with 8 bases between. The CDR3 spells CAWSRGSEQYF. Here the CDR3 DNA reads TGTGCCTGGAGTCGGGGGAGCGAGCAGTACTTC.

This chain links TRBV11-3 with TRBJ2-3; TRBD1 aligns across 7 bases. With V trimmed by 4 bases and J by 3 bases, 4 bases remained unmatched. The CDR3 totals 14 residues. Per germline, CDR1 SGHNT and CDR2 YENEEA. CDR3 protein: CASSSGGWTDTQYF. CDR3 sequence (DNA): TGTGCCAGCAGCTCAGGGGGTTGGACAGATACGCAGTATTTT.

In this sample, this clone turned up a few times. The chain employs TRBV5-6 and TRBJ2-3; D gene ambiguous. Trimming took off 6 bases at V and 10 bases at J, with 12 bases between the two ends. Germline assignment: CDR1 SGHDT and CDR2 YYEEEE. The CDR3 is made up of 11 amino acids. The CDR3 DNA reads TGTGCCAGCAACAAACGAGGCGCGCAGTATTTT. Amino acids: CASNKRGAQYF.

The CDR3 region has the DNA TGTGCCAGCAGCGTAGGTTTAGGGACAGAGTACAATGAGCAGTTCTTC. Encoded protein: CASSVGLGTEYNEQFF. J is TRBJ2-1 and V is TRBV9; 7 bases align to TRBD1. Germline V gene data show CDR1 as SGDLS and CDR2 as YYNGEE. This CDR3 is 16 amino acids long. V dropped 0 bases and J dropped 4; count of bases not matched to a gene: 7.

This chain connects TRBV4-1 to TRBJ1-2; 7 bases align to TRBD1. V was clipped by 1 base and J by 0 bases; unmatched bases: 11. The CDR3 totals 18 residues. Germline V gives CDR1 MGHRA, CDR2 YSYEKL. This CDR3 is CASSQVVRTGTANYGYTF. CDR3 nucleotide sequence: TGCGCCAGCAGCCAAGTTGTGCGGACAGGTACAGCTAACTATGGCTACACCTTC.

J is TRBJ2-7 and V is TRBV19; D perhaps matches TRBD1 (5 bases). Germline lookup yields CDR1 LNHDA and CDR2 SQIVND (reference sequence). The V gene lost 3 bases and the J gene lost 7 bases, with 13 bases spanning the gap. The CDR3 is made up of 13 amino acids. The chain's CDR3 is CASSIAGLGEQYF. The CDR3 DNA reads TGTGCCAGTAGTATCGCAGGGCTTGGGGAGCAGTACTTC.

The chain employs TRBV11-2 and TRBJ1-1; D might be TRBD1 (5 bases). This CDR3 spans 13 amino acids. V shed 4 bases and J shed 2 bases, with 8 bases lying between them. The germline V gene has CDR1 SGHAT and CDR2 FQNNGV. The CDR3 sequence is CASSSTVNTEAFF. CDR3 in DNA: TGTGCCAGCAGCTCGACAGTTAACACTGAAGCTTTCTTT.

J is TRBJ2-1 and V is TRBV6-6; 13 positions agree with TRBD2. CDR1 MNHNY and CDR2 SVGAGI come from the germline V gene (reference sequence). With V trimmed by 5 bases and J by 4 bases, 5 bases remained unmatched. This CDR3 spans 16 amino acids. DNA for the CDR3: TGTGCCAGCAGTAAATCGGGACTAGCGGGATACAATGAGCAGTTCTTC. Translated, it gives CASSKSGLAGYNEQFF.